The 20 T cell receptor beta chains listed next were all sequenced from one sample in a study of CD8+ T cells in alopecia areata. Extraction of RNA preceded its reverse transcription into cDNA, which served as the sequencing template. Generated by immunoSEQ multiplex PCR, the TCRdb table keeps only in-frame clones and is missing some. Singletons are absent from the sample, which has roughly 1,400 clones. Sequenced input: lesional skin. These receptor sequences come from a C3H/HeJ mouse with alopecia areata. Strain haplotype at MHC: H2-k.

The sample holds many counts of this clone. The genes are named according to mouse. The read ends 4 residues shy of where the CDR3 ends; the end is completed using the germline J gene. The J gene is TRBJ2-1, the V gene TRBV16; D is unresolved. There are 13 residues in the CDR3. Trimming removed 5 bases at V and 1 base at J, with 6 bases between. The germline V gene has CDR1 SGHSA and CDR2 FRNQAP. CDR3 loop: CASSPQNYAEQFF. The covered CDR3 bases are TGTGCAAGCAGCCCACAGAACTATGCT.

There are a few counts of this clone. A far larger clone is one nucleotide away, so this likely arose from a read error. The genes are named according to mouse. The read halts 4 residues ahead of the CDR3 end, with the missing end drawn from the germline J gene. The rearrangement joins TRBV13-3 to TRBJ2-5, with D perhaps TRBD1 (5 bases). CDR3 length: 14 amino acids. Trimming cost V 2 bases and J 3 bases, with 10 bases left between them. Germline assignment: CDR1 NNHDY and CDR2 SYVADS. The DNA read from the CDR3 is TGTGCCAGCAGTGAAATGCGACAGCAAGAC. Residues: CASSEMRQQD. In full, the CDR3 is CASSEMRQQDTQYF.

Many counts were recorded for this clone. Mouse names are used for the genes. From the germline J gene comes the end of the CDR3, since the read stops 4 residues before it. The J gene is TRBJ1-2, the V gene TRBV3, with D maybe TRBD1 (6 bases). This CDR3 has 14 amino acids. V dropped 3 bases and J dropped 4 bases, with 12 bases sitting between them. Germline loops: CDR1 SNHLY, CDR2 FYNGKV (reference sequence). CDR3 loop: CASSLPGQGSDYTF. The DNA read from the CDR3 is TGTGCCAGCAGCTTGCCGGGACAAGGCTCC.

This clone was observed a few times. The protein in this entry is translated from the DNA; at residue 10 it differs from the protein listed in TCRdb. The genes and germline here are from mouse. From the germline J gene comes the end of the CDR3, since the read stops 3 residues before it. The chain joins TRBV26 to TRBJ1-6; 10 bases are a match to TRBD1. TRBJ1-6 is designated an ORF whose function remains uncertain. Germline V CDR1 and CDR2: KGHPV, FQNQEV (reference sequence). Trimming cost V 4 bases and J 10 bases; bases outside gene matches: 1. The CDR3 loop spans 13 amino acids. CDR3 bases read: TGTGCCAGCAGTCCGGACAGGGGGTCGCCC. Translation gives CASSPDRGSP. The entire CDR3 sequence reads CASSPDRGSPLYF.

This clone was detected many times. Gene names and germline refer to mouse. The CDR3: CASSMGTVNSDYTF. The CDR3 bases that were read are TGTGCCAGCAGTATGGGGACAGTAAACTCC. The chain carries TRBV19 and TRBJ1-2; 7 positions match TRBD1. The CDR3 end is not reached by the read, which stops 4 residues before it; the germline J gene fills it in. Germline CDR1 reads FNHDT; CDR2 reads SITEND (reference sequence). CDR3 length: 14 residues. The V and J ends lost 2 bases and 1 base, in that order; junction bases with no gene match: 2.

This clone was seen more than once but under ten times. The germline and genes are mouse ones. The read halts 4 residues ahead of the CDR3 end, with the missing end drawn from the germline J gene. The rearrangement joins TRBV4 to TRBJ2-7, with 9 bases aligning to TRBD2. This CDR3 contains 13 residues. Looked up from germline, CDR1 is LGHDT and CDR2 is YNNKQL (reference sequence). CDR3 amino acids: CASSSGTGYEQYF. The sequenced CDR3 bases are TGTGCCAGCAGCTCTGGGACTGGGTAT.

This clone came up many times. Gene names are mouse gene names. With the read ending 4 residues before the CDR3 end, the germline J gene is used to fill in that end. The V gene is TRBV13-1, the J gene TRBJ2-5; 12 bases match TRBD2. The CDR3 totals 15 residues. Germline V gives CDR1 NSHNY, CDR2 SYGAGN. Incomplete CDR3 DNA: TGTGCCAGCAGTGGACTGGGGGGGCGCGATGAC. Its protein is CASSGLGGRDD. In full, the CDR3 reads CASSGLGGRDDTQYF.

As to this clone: Genes here carry mouse names. Read coverage stops 4 residues before the CDR3 terminus; the germline J gene supplies the remainder. J is TRBJ2-7 and V is TRBV13-1, with TRBD2 matching 12 bases. The germline V gene encodes CDR1 NSHNY and CDR2 SYGAGN. This CDR3 is 14 amino acids long. Here the CDR3 reads CASGRLGGRDEQYF. The covered CDR3 bases are TGTGCCAGCGGGCGACTGGGGGGGCGCGAT.

Remarks on this clone: Gene and germline names: mouse. The missing CDR3 end, 4 residues past where the read stops, is filled in from the germline J gene. The V gene is TRBV13-3, the J gene TRBJ2-3; the match to TRBD1 covers 7 bases. The CDR3 is 12 residues long. Germline assignment: CDR1 NNHDY and CDR2 SYVADS. The CDR3 bases that were read are TGTGCCAGCACGCACAGGGGAGAA. Protein sequence: CASTHRGE. The whole CDR3 region reads CASTHRGETLYF.

This clone has only a few counts. The protein listed by TCRdb differs at residue 16 from the translated DNA, so the DNA translation is shown. The gene symbols are mouse symbols. The DNA ends 3 residues before the CDR3 does, and the rest of the CDR3 is filled in from the germline J gene. J is TRBJ1-3 and V is TRBV13-1; the match to TRBD1 covers 9 bases. The V gene end was trimmed by 0 bases and the J gene end by 0 bases; junction bases not matched to a gene: 10. CDR1 is NSHNY and CDR2 is SYGAGN in the germline V gene. The CDR3 has 19 amino acids. Partial CDR3 DNA: TGTGCCAGCAGTGATGGTCACAGGGGGCGTAGGGATTCTGGAAATACG. Translated: CASSDGHRGRRDSGNT. The entire CDR3 sequence reads CASSDGHRGRRDSGNTLYF.

This clone was seen many times. Mouse germline and gene names are used. The read stops 4 residues short of the end of the CDR3; the missing end is completed from the germline J gene. The chain uses TRBV5 and TRBJ1-4, with 7 nucleotides matching TRBD1. Looked up from germline, CDR1 is LGHNA and CDR2 is YNLKQL (reference sequence). Unmatched junction bases numbered 3, after V lost 4 bases and J lost 4 bases. This CDR3 is 14 amino acids long. The part of the CDR3 DNA that was read is TGTGCCAGCAGCCTCCGGGACAGCAACGAA. The encoded protein is CASSLRDSNE. The whole CDR3 sequence is CASSLRDSNERLFF.

This clone was seen repeatedly, ten times or more. The protein listed by TCRdb differs at residue 8 from the translated DNA, so the DNA translation is shown. The listed genes are named as in mouse. The CDR3 is cut off 3 residues early in the read; its end comes from the germline J gene. The gene calls are TRBV13-3 and TRBJ1-6; D not resolved. TRBJ1-6 is annotated as an ORF whose role is uncertain. Looked up from germline, CDR1 is NNHDY and CDR2 is SYVADS. This CDR3 has 11 amino acids. The CDR3 bases that were read are TGTGCCAGCAGTGGTAAAGACACC. Translation gives CASSGKDT. The whole CDR3 protein reads CASSGKDTLYF.

This clone was seen a handful of times. TCRdb's protein and the translated DNA diverge at residue 12; the protein reported here is the translation of the DNA. The gene symbols are mouse symbols. The CDR3 extends 3 residues past the end of the read, so its final part is completed from the germline J gene. J is TRBJ1-6 and V is TRBV3; 11 positions agree with TRBD1. TRBJ1-6 is labeled an ORF, and its function is uncertain. CDR3 length: 15 residues. Germline V gene lookup returns CDR1 SNHLY and CDR2 FYNGKV (reference sequence). With V trimmed by 4 bases and J by 10 bases, 6 bases remained unmatched. CDR3 DNA, as far as it was read: TGTGCCAGCAGCTCGATCCGGGACAGGGGGTCGCCC. Amino acid sequence: CASSSIRDRGSP. The whole CDR3 reads CASSSIRDRGSPLYF.

Sample share makes this clone medium-sized (0.01 to 0.1%). At residue 9, TCRdb's protein disagrees with the DNA translation; the protein shown here derives from the DNA. Germline and genes: mouse. The sequenced fragment ends 3 residues before the CDR3 boundary, so the rest is inferred from the germline J gene. The chain carries TRBV19 and TRBJ1-6; D is unresolved. TRBJ1-6 is designated an ORF whose function remains uncertain. Per germline, CDR1 FNHDT and CDR2 SITEND (reference sequence). The CDR3 extends over 12 amino acids. V lost 5 bases and J 3 bases, leaving 3 bases between the germline ends. The sequenced part of the CDR3 DNA is TGTGCCAGCAGACACTATAATTCGCCC. Translation gives CASRHYNSP. The CDR3 as a whole reads CASRHYNSPLYF.

This clone qualifies as hyperexpanded. Germline and genes: mouse. The same CDR3 can be traced to other DNA sequences in this sample. CDR3 region: CASSSSGTGGFAEQFF. Partial CDR3 DNA: TGTGCCAGCAGCTCATCCGGGACAGGGGGCTTTGCT. The rearrangement links TRBV13-1 to TRBJ2-1, with TRBD1 identical over 12 bases. The missing CDR3 end, 4 residues past where the read stops, is filled in from the germline J gene. The V gene end was trimmed by 5 bases and the J gene end by 6 bases; junction bases not matched to a gene: 9. There are 16 residues in the CDR3. Germline V gene sequence: CDR1 NSHNY, CDR2 SYGAGN.

Notes on this clone: The junction does not match germline at one end; this may be a read error. The genes are named according to mouse. The read is 4 residues too short to cover the CDR3 end, so that end is filled in from the germline J gene. The chain is built from TRBV13-1 and TRBJ2-5; a weak D match, TRBD2 (6 bases). The germline V gene has CDR1 NSHNY and CDR2 SYGAGN. CDR3 length equals 14 residues. The CDR3 protein is CASIDLLGQDTQYF. The CDR3 bases that were read are TGTGCCAGCATTGATCTCCTGGGGCAAGAC.

This clone was seen a few times. The protein in this entry is translated from the DNA; at residue 9 it differs from the protein listed in TCRdb. The genes are named according to mouse. The read ends 3 residues early relative to the CDR3; the germline J gene fills the gap. V is TRBV19 and J is TRBJ1-6, with TRBD1 identical over 11 bases. TRBJ1-6 carries the ORF label, with uncertain function. Trimming took 8 bases from V and 10 from J; bases not matched to a gene: 2. This CDR3 has 12 amino acids. Germline values: CDR1 FNHDT, CDR2 SITEND (reference sequence). The covered CDR3 bases are TGTGCCAGGGGGGACAGGGGGTCGCCC. It translates to CARGDRGSP. The whole CDR3 is CARGDRGSPLYF.

This clone was counted ten times or more. Gene labels here are mouse ones. The chain's CDR3 is CTCSADGTTNERLFF. Incomplete CDR3 DNA: TGCACCTGCAGTGCAGACGGGACAACCAACGAA. The J gene is TRBJ1-4, the V gene TRBV1; perhaps TRBD1 as D (6 bases). Coverage ceases 4 residues before the CDR3 finishes, and the germline J gene fills in the end. Deletions cut 0 bases from V and 3 bases from J, with 8 bases between. CDR1 NSQYPW and CDR2 LRSPGD come from the germline V gene (reference sequence). The CDR3 has 15 amino acids.

This clone was observed a handful of times. Gene labels here are mouse ones. The CDR3 end is not reached by the read, which stops 4 residues before it; the germline J gene fills it in. This rearrangement joins TRBV14 to TRBJ2-7; D is undetermined. Germline values: CDR1 SGHDT, CDR2 FRDEAV. This CDR3 is built from 11 residues. This CDR3 reads CASRLKYEQYF. The DNA read from the CDR3 is TGTGCCAGCAGGCTGAAATAT. Full variable domain (outside the CDR3, taken from reference TRBV14 and TRBJ2-7): EAGVTQSPRYAVLQEGQAVSFWCDPISGHDTLYWYQQPRDQGPQLLVYFRDEAVIDNSQLPSDRFSAVRPKGTNSTLKIQSAKQGDTATYLCASRLKYEQYFGPGTRLTVL.

Remarks on this clone: Gene labels here are mouse ones. CDR3: CASSPTGGYDERLFF. Partial CDR3 DNA: TGTGCTAGCAGTCCCACAGGGGGCTACGACGAA. V and J are TRBV29 and TRBJ1-4; 9 bases align to TRBD1. From the germline J gene comes the end of the CDR3, since the read stops 4 residues before it. The ends lost 5 bases at V and 6 bases at J; junction bases unmatched: 7. Per germline, CDR1 MSHET and CDR2 SYDVDS. The CDR3 consists of 15 residues.